This TCR beta chain was retrieved from a study of blood T cell repertoires in COVID-19. Study-wide context: In each case, the material was cDNA or gDNA derived from T cells, B-cell-depleted T cells, or PBMCs.

Sequenced by immunoSEQ multiplex PCR; TCRdb stores in-frame clones only, minus some. The repertoire holds around 300,000 clones, approximately 90% seen once, with about 2.2% in the top ten. Seattle patients were enrolled while actively infected and followed longitudinally. This receptor was identified in a woman in her thirties with COVID-19, enrolled during active disease. The sample taken for sequencing was peripheral blood.

The CDR3 nucleotides are TGTGCCAGCAGTTACATCGTGGGGACAGTAACTGGCTACACCTTC. This gives the protein CASSYIVGTVTGYTF. The chain carries TRBV6-6 and TRBJ1-2; 7 nucleotides align to TRBD1. CDR1 and CDR2 (germline): MNHNY, SVGAGI (reference sequence). The CDR3 has 15 residues. After removal of 2 bases from V and 7 bases from J, the junction contained 10 bases not matched to a gene.